These 9 T cell receptor beta chains originate from one sample sequenced in a study of shared clonotypes between healthy human individuals. TCRdb keeps only in-frame clones here, not all; method: immunoSEQ multiplex PCR. The table has fewer than 600,000 clones, around three quarters seen once. Sequenced: PBMCs. Source of these receptors: a woman aged 40 to 50 in good health. Some clones in this sample may be carry-over from other donors' samples.

In this sample, this clone turned up a few times. The CDR3 region has the DNA TGTGCTAGTGCCCCCCCGGTCGGCGGAGAGACCCAGTACTTC. This codes for CASAPPVGGETQYF. The chain combines TRBV12-5 with TRBJ2-5; D gene unclear. Germline V gives CDR1 LGHNT, CDR2 FRNRAP. This CDR3 is built from 14 residues. The V gene lost 7 bases and the J gene lost 4 bases, with 16 bases spanning the gap. Looking up the rest from reference TRBV12-5 and TRBJ2-5 gives the full variable domain: DARVTQTPRHKVTEMGQEVTMRCQPILGHNTVFWYRQTMMQGLELLAYFRNRAPLDDSGMPKDRFSAEMPDATLATLKIQPSEPRDSAVYFCASAPPVGGETQYFGPGTRLLVL.

As to this clone: Additional DNA sequences in this sample encode the identical CDR3. The chain recombines TRBV5-1 with TRBJ2-3; tentative D call: TRBD2 (6 bases). The CDR3 runs to 14 residues. Germline values: CDR1 SGHRS, CDR2 YFSETQ. Trimming removed 4 bases at V and 0 bases at J, with 9 bases between. CDR3 sequence: CASSRDSSTDTQYF. CDR3 sequence (DNA): TGCGCCAGCAGCCGGGACTCCAGCACAGATACGCAGTATTTT.

The J gene is TRBJ1-3, the V gene TRBV7-8; no firm D call. The germline V gene has CDR1 SGHVS and CDR2 FQNEAQ. CDR3 size: 17 residues. V lost 3 bases, J lost 0 bases, and 15 bases lay in between. The CDR3 DNA follows: TGTGCCAGCAGCTTGTCTCGTTGGCCCGGCTCTGGAAACACCATATATTTT. Protein: CASSLSRWPGSGNTIYF. The whole variable domain, filled in from reference TRBV7-8 and TRBJ1-3, reads GAGVSQSPRYKVAKRGQDVALRCDPISGHVSLFWYQQALGQGPEFLTYFQNEAQLDKSGLPSDRFFAERPEGSVSTLKIQRTQQEDSAVYLCASSLSRWPGSGNTIYFGEGSWLTVV.

V usage is TRBV2 and J usage is TRBJ2-5; unclear D gene. CDR3 length: 13 residues. Between the trimmed V and J ends, which lost 7 bases and 1 base, there was a span of 10 bases. The germline CDR1 and CDR2 sequences are SNHLY and FYNNEI. The CDR3 region is CASNRGSQETQYF. DNA for the CDR3: TGTGCCAGCAACAGAGGCAGCCAAGAGACCCAGTACTTC. The whole variable domain, remainder taken from reference TRBV2 and TRBJ2-5, is EPEVTQTPSHQVTQMGQEVILRCVPISNHLYFYWYRQILGQKVEFLVSFYNNEISEKSEIFDDQFSVERPDGSNFTLKIRSTKLEDSAMYFCASNRGSQETQYFGPGTRLLVL.

V usage is TRBV5-1 and J usage is TRBJ2-3, with D perhaps assigned TRBD1 or TRBD2 (5 bases each). V was trimmed by 4 bases and J by 0 bases, leaving 12 bases between them. The CDR3 spans 15 residues. Per germline, CDR1 SGHRS and CDR2 YFSETQ. As DNA, the CDR3 is TGCGCCAGCAGCCCCCGGGACCTGAGCACAGATACGCAGTATTTT. It translates to CASSPRDLSTDTQYF.

The V and J genes are TRBV13 and TRBJ2-5; 7 positions agree with TRBD2. V lost 5 bases, J lost 14 bases, and 11 bases stayed unmatched. There are 12 residues in the CDR3. Per germline, CDR1 PRHDT and CDR2 FYEKMQ (reference sequence). CDR3 nucleotide sequence: TGTGCCAGCAGCCTCCGACTAGCTCCTTCATACTTC. Its protein is CASSLRLAPSYF.

About this clone: Other DNA sequences in the same sample also yield this CDR3. The chain recombines TRBV18 with TRBJ2-7, with 8 bases lining up with TRBD1. Trimming cost V 2 bases and J 3 bases; bases outside gene matches: 3. Germline V gene lookup returns CDR1 KGHSH and CDR2 LQKENI. CDR3 length: 14 residues. DNA of the CDR3: TGTGCCAGCTCACCAGGACAGGGCATCTACGAGCAGTACTTC. Translated, it gives CASSPGQGIYEQYF.

The chain employs TRBV11-2 and TRBJ1-5, with 9 bases matching TRBD1. The CDR3 has 14 amino acids. Germline V CDR1 and CDR2: SGHAT, FQNNGV. Losses at the gene ends were 5 bases for V and 6 bases for J; bases not matched to a gene: 5. The CDR3 DNA sequence: TGTGCCAGCAGCCCGGACAGGGGATTTCAGCCCCAGCATTTT. As protein: CASSPDRGFQPQHF.

V and J are TRBV5-1 and TRBJ1-1, with a possible D match to TRBD1 (6 bases). Looked up from germline, CDR1 is SGHRS and CDR2 is YFSETQ. V was shortened by 1 base and J by 0 bases, with 13 bases between the two germline ends. The CDR3 contains 16 residues. The CDR3 spells CASSLISGGLNTEAFF. CDR3 DNA: TGCGCCAGCAGCTTGATCTCGGGGGGCTTGAACACTGAAGCTTTCTTT.